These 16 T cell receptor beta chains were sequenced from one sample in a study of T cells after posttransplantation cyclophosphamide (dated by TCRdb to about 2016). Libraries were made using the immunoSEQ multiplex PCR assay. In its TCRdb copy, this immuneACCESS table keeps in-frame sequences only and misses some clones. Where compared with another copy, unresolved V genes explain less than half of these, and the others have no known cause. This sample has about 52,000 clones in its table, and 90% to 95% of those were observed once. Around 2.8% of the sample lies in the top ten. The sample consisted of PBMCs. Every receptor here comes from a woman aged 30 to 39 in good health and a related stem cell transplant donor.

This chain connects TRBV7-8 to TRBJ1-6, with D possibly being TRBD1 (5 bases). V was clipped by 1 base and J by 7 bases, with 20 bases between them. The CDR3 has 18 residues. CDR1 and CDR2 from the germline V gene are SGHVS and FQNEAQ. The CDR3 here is CASSLEIWQGGKNSPLHF. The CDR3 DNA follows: TGTGCCAGCAGCTTAGAAATATGGCAGGGTGGAAAGAATTCACCCCTCCACTTT.

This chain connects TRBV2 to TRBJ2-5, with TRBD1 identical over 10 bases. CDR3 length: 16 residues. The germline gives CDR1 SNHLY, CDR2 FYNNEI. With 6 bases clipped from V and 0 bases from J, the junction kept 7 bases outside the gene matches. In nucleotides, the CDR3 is TGTGCCAGCAGGGATTCGGGACAGGGGTACCAAGAGACCCAGTACTTC. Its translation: CASRDSGQGYQETQYF.

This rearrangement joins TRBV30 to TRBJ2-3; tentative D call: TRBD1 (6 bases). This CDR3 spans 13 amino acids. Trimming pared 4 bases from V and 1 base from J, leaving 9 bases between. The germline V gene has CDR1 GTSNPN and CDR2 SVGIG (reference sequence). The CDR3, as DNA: TGTGCCTGGAACCCAGGGGGCACAGATACGCAGTATTTT. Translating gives CAWNPGGTDTQYF.

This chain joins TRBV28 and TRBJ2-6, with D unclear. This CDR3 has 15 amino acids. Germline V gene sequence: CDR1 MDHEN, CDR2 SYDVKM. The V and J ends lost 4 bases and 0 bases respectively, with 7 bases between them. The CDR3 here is CASSSEPSGANVLTF. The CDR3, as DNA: TGTGCCAGCAGTTCGGAGCCCTCTGGGGCCAACGTCCTGACTTTC.

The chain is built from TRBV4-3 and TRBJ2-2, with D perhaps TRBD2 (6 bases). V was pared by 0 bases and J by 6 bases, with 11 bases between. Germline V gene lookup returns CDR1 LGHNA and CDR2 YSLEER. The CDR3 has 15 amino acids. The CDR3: CASSQEQLAAGELFF. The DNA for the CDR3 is TGCGCCAGCAGCCAAGAGCAACTAGCTGCCGGGGAGCTGTTTTTT.

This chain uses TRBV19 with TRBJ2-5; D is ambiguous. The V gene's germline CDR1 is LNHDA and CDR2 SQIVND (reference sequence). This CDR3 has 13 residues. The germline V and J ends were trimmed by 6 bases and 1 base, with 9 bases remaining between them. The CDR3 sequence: CASRLVGQETQYF. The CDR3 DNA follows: TGTGCCAGTAGACTTGTTGGCCAAGAGACCCAGTACTTC.

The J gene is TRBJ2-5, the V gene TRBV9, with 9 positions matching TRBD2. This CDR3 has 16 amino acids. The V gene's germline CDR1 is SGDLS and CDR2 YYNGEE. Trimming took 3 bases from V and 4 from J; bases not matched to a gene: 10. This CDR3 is CASSGAGGGGLETQYF. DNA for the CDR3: TGTGCCAGCAGCGGAGCGGGGGGCGGGGGGCTAGAGACCCAGTACTTC.

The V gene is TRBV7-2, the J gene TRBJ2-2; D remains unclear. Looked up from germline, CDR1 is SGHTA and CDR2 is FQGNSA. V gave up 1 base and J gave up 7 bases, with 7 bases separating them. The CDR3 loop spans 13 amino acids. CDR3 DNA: TGTGCCAGCAGCTTAGGAGGTTACGGGGAGCTGTTTTTT. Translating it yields CASSLGGYGELFF.

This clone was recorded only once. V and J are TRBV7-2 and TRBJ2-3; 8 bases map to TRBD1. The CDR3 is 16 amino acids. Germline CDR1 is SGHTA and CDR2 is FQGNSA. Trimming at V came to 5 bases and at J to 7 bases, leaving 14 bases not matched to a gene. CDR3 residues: CASSIQGALGGYTQYF. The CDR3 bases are TGTGCCAGCAGCATTCAGGGGGCGCTCGGGGGATATACGCAGTATTTT.

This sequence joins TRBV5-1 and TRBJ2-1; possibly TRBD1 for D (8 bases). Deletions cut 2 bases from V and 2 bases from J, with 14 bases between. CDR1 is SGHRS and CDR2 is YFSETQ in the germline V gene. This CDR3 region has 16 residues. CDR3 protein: CASSFTGGEAYNEQFF. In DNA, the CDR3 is TGCGCCAGCAGCTTTACAGGGGGGGAGGCCTACAATGAGCAGTTCTTC.

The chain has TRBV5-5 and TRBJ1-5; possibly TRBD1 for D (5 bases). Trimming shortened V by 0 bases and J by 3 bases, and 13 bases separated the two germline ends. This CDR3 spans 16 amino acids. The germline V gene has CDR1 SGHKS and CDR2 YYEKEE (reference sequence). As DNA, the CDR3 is TGTGCCAGCAGCTTGGTTGGGGGGGTCTCCAATCAGCCCCAGCATTTT. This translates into CASSLVGGVSNQPQHF.

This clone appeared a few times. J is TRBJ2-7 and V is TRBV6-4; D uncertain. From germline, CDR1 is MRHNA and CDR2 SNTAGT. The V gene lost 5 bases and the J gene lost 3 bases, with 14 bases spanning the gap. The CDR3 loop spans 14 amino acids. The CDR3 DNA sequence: TGTGCCAGCAGTAGTCCCCATACAGACTACGAGCAGTACTTC. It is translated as CASSSPHTDYEQYF.

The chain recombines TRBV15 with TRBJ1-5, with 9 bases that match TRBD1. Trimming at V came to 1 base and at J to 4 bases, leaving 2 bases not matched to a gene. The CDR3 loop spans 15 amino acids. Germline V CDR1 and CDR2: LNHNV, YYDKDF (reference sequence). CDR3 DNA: TGTGCCACCAGCAGAGGGGGACAGGGAAATCAGCCCCAGCATTTT. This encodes CATSRGGQGNQPQHF.

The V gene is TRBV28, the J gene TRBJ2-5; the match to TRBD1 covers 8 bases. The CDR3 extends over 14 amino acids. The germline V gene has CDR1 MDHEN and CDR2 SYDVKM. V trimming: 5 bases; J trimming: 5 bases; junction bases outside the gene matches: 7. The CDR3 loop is CASSGGQGVETQYF. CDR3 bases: TGTGCCAGCAGTGGAGGACAGGGCGTCGAGACCCAGTACTTC.

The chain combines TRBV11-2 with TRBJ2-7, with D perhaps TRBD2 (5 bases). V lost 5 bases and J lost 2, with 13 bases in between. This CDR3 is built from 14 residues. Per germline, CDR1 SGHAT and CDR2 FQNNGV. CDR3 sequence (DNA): TGTGCCAGCAGCCCGGAAATCGGGGCCTACGAGCAGTACTTC. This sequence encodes CASSPEIGAYEQYF.

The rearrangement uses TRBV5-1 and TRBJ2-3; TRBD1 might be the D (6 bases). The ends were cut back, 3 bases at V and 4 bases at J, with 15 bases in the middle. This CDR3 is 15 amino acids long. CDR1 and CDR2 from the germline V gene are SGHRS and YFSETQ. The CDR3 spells CASSYRDKQSDTQYF. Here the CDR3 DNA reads TGCGCCAGCAGCTACCGGGACAAACAGTCAGATACGCAGTATTTT.